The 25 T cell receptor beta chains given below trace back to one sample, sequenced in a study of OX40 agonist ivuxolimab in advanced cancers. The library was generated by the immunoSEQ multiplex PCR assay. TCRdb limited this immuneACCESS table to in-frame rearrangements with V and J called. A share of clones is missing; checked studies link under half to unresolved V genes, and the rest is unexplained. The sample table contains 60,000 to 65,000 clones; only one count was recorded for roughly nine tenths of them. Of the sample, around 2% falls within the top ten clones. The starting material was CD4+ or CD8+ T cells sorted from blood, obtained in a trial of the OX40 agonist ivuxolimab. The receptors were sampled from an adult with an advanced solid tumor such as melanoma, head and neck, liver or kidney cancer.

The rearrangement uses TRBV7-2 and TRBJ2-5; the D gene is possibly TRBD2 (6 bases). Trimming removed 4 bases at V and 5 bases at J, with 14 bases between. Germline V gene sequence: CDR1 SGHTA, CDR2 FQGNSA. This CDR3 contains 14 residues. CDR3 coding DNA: TGTGCCAGCAGCTCCCGGACTAATTTGGAGACCCAGTACTTC. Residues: CASSSRTNLETQYF.

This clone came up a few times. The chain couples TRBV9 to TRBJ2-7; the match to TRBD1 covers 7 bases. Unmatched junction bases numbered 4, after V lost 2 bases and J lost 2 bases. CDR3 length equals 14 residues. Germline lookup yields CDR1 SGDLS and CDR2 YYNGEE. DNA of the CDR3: TGTGCCAGCAGCGTCGGGACAGCTCCCTACGAGCAGTACTTC. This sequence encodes CASSVGTAPYEQYF.

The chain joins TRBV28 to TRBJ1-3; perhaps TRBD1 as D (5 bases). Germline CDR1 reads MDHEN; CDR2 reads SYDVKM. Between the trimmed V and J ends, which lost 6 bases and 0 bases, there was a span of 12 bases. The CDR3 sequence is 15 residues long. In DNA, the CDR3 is TGTGCCAGCAGCCAAGACAGAGGCTCTGGAAACACCATATATTTT. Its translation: CASSQDRGSGNTIYF.

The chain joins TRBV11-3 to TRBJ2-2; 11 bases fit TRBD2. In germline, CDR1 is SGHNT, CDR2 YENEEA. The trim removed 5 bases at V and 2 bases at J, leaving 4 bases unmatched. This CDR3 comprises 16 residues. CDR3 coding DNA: TGTGCCAGCAGCCCTGGGACTAGCGGTAACACCGGGGAGCTGTTTTTT. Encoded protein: CASSPGTSGNTGELFF. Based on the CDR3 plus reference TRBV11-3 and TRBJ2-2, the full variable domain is EAGVVQSPRYKIIEKKQPVAFWCNPISGHNTLYWYLQNLGQGPELLIRYENEEAVDDSQLPKDRFSAERLKGVDSTLKIQPAELGDSAVYLCASSPGTSGNTGELFFGEGSRLTVL.

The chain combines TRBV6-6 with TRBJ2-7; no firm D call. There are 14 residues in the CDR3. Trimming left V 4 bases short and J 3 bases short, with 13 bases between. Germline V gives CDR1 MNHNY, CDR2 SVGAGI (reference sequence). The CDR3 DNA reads TGTGCCAGCAGTTCTTTGACACAAAACTACGAGCAGTACTTC. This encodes CASSSLTQNYEQYF.

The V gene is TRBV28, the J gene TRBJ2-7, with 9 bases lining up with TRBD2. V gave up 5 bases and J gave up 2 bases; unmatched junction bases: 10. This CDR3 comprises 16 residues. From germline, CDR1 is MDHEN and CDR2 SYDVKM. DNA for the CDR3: TGTGCCAGCAGTCTCGGAACTAGCGGGCTTACCTACGAGCAGTACTTC. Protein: CASSLGTSGLTYEQYF.

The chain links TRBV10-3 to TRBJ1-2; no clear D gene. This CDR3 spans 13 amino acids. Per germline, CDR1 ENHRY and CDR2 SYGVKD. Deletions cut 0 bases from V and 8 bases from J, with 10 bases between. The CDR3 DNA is TGTGCCATCAGTGAGTCAGAGGTTTACGGCTACACCTTC. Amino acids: CAISESEVYGYTF.

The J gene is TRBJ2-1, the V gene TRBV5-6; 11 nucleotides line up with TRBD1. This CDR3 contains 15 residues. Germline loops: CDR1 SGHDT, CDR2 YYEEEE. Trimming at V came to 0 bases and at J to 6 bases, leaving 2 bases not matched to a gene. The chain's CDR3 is CASSLVGTGGNEQFF. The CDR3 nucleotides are TGTGCCAGCAGCTTGGTGGGGACAGGGGGCAATGAGCAGTTCTTC.

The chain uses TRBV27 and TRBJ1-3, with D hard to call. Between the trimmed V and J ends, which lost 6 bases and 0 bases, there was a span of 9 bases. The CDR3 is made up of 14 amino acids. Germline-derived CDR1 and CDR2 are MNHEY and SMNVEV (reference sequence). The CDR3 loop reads CASRPLYSGNTIYF. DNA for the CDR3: TGTGCCAGCAGACCTCTTTACTCTGGAAACACCATATATTTT.

In nucleotides, the CDR3 is TGTGCCAGCAGTTGGACGGCCCAAGAGACCCAGTACTTC. Translated: CASSWTAQETQYF. The chain employs TRBV2 and TRBJ2-5; D is unresolved. Trimming took 5 bases from V and 1 from J, leaving 8 bases between them. CDR1 is SNHLY, CDR2 FYNNEI, per germline. This CDR3 is 13 amino acids long. Filled out from reference TRBV2 and TRBJ2-5, the complete variable domain reads EPEVTQTPSHQVTQMGQEVILRCVPISNHLYFYWYRQILGQKVEFLVSFYNNEISEKSEIFDDQFSVERPDGSNFTLKIRSTKLEDSAMYFCASSWTAQETQYFGPGTRLLVL.

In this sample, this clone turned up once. CDR3 residues: CASSYWQGEQFF. For the CDR3, the DNA is TGTGCCAGCAGTTACTGGCAGGGGGAGCAGTTCTTC. The chain carries TRBV6-6 and TRBJ2-1, with D perhaps TRBD1 (6 bases). Germline assignment: CDR1 MNHNY and CDR2 SVGAGI (reference sequence). Trimming took 1 base from V and 10 from J, leaving 8 bases between them. The CDR3 is 12 residues long.

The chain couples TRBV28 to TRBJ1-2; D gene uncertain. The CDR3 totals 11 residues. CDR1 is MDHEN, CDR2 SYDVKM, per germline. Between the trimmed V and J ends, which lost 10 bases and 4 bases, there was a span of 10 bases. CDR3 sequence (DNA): TGTGCCATCAAGGACGGCTATGGCTACACCTTC. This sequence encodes CAIKDGYGYTF.

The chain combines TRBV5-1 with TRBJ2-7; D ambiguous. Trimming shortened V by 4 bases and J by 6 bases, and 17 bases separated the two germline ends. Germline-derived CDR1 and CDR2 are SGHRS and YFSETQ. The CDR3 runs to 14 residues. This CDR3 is CASSPMVDSLEQYF. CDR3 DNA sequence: TGCGCCAGCAGCCCCATGGTGGATTCCCTCGAGCAGTACTTC.

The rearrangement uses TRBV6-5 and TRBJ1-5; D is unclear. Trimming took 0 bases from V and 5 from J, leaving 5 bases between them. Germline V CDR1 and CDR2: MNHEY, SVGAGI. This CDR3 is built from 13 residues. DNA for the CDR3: TGTGCCAGCAGTTACTCCGCGGATCAGCCCCAGCATTTT. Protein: CASSYSADQPQHF.

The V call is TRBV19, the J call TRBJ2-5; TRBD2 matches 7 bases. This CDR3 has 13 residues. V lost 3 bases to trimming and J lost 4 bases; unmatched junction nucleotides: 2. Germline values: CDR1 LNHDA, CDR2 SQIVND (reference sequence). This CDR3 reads CASSIASGETQYF. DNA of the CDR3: TGTGCCAGTAGTATTGCTAGCGGAGAGACCCAGTACTTC.

CDR3 coding DNA: TGCAGCGTTGACGATTTTAGATACAATGAGCAGTTCTTC. It specifies CSVDDFRYNEQFF. The V and J genes are TRBV29-1 and TRBJ2-1, with D uncertain. The CDR3 is 13 residues long. Trimming took off 3 bases at V and 4 bases at J, with 10 bases between the two ends. The germline CDR1 and CDR2 sequences are SQVTM and ANQGSEA.

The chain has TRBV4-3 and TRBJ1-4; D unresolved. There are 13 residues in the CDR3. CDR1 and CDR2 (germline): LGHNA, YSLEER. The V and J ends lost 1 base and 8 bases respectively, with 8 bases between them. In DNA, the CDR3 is TGCGCCAGCAGCCAAGCTGTTCGGGAAAAACTGTTTTTT. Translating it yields CASSQAVREKLFF.

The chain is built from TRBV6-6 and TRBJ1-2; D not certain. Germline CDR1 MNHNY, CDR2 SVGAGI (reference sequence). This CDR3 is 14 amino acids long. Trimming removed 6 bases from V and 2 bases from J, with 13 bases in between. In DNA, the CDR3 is TGTGCCAGCAGCCCCCGGGCCGGGAACTATGGCTACACCTTC. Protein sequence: CASSPRAGNYGYTF.

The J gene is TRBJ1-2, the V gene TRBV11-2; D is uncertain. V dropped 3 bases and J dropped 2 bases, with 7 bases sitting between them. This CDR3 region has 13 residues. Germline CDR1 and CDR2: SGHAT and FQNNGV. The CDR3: CASSFGQNYGYTF. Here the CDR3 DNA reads TGTGCCAGCAGCTTCGGCCAGAACTATGGCTACACCTTC.

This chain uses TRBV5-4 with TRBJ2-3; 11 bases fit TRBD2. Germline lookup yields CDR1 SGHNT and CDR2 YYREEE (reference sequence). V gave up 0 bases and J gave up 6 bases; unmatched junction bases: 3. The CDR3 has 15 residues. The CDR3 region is CASSLGSGGADTQYF. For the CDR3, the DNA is TGTGCCAGCAGCTTGGGTAGCGGGGGGGCGGATACGCAGTATTTT.

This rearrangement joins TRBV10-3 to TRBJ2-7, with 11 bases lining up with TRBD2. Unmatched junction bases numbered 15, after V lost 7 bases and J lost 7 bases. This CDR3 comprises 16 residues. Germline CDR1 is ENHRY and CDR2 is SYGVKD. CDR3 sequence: CAINPSSGGTTKEQYF. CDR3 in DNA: TGTGCCATCAATCCGTCTAGCGGGGGGACAACGAAGGAGCAGTACTTC.

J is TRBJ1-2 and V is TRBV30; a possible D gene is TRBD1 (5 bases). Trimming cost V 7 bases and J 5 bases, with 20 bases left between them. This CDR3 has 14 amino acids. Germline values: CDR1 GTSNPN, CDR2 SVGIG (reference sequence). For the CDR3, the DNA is TGTGCCTTAGGGGCGGGGGTAGCGGCGTATGGCTACACCTTC. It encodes CALGAGVAAYGYTF.

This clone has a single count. The CDR3 DNA reads as TGTGCCAGCAGTTCCTCCTTCCTGAACACCGGGGAGCTGTTTTTT. This codes for CASSSSFLNTGELFF. This chain joins TRBV27 and TRBJ2-2, with D hard to call. V dropped 4 bases and J dropped 1 base, with 10 bases sitting between them. Germline CDR1 reads MNHEY; CDR2 reads SMNVEV (reference sequence). CDR3 size: 15 residues.

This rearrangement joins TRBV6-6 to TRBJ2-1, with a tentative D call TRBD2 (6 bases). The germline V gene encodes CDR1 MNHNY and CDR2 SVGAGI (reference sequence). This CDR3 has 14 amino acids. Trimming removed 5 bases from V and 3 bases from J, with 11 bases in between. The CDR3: CASSPAGYYNEQFF. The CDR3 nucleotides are TGTGCCAGCAGTCCAGCGGGTTACTACAATGAGCAGTTCTTC.

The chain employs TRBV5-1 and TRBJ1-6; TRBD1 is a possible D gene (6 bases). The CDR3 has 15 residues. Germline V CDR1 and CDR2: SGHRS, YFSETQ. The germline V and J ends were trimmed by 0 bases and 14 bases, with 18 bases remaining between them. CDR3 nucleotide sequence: TGCGCCAGCAGCTTGGGAAACAGGGACGGCGGGTCCCTCCACTTT. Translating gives CASSLGNRDGGSLHF.